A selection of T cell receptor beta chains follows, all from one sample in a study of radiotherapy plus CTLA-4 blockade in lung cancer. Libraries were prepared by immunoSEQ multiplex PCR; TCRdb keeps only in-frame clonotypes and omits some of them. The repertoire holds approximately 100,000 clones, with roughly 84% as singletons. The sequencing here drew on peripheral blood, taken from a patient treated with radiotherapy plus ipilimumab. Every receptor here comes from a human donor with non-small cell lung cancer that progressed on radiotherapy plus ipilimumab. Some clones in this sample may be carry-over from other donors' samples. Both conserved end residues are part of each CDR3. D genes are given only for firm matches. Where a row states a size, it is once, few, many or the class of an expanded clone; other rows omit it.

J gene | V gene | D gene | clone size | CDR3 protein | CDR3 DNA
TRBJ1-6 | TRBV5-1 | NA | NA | CASSLSNSPLHF | TGCGCCAGCAGCTTAAGTAATTCACCCCTCCACTTT
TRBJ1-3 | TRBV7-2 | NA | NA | CASSLGPASGNTIYF | TGTGCCAGCAGCTTAGGGCCGGCATCCGGAAACACCATATATTTT
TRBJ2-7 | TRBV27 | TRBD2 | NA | CASSSPGLGIYEQYF | TGTGCCAGCAGTTCCCCTGGACTAGGGATCTACGAGCAGTACTTC
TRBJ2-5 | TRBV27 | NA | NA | CASSSGHPLYQETQYF | TGTGCCAGCAGCTCCGGACACCCCTTATACCAAGAGACCCAGTACTTC
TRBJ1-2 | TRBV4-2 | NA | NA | CASSPDRNYGYTF | TGTGCCAGCAGCCCGGACAGAAACTATGGCTACACCTTC
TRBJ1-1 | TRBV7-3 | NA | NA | CASSDGAGAFF | TGTGCCAGCAGCGATGGGGCTGGAGCTTTCTTT
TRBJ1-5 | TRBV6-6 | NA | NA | CASSFGQYNQPQHF | TGTGCCAGCAGTTTCGGACAGTACAATCAGCCCCAGCATTTT
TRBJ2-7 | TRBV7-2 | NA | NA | CASSFFVGRAYEQYF | TGTGCCAGCAGCTTTTTTGTAGGCAGAGCTTACGAGCAGTACTTC
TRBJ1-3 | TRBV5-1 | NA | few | CASSSLQGSGNTIYF | TGCGCCAGCAGCTCTTTACAGGGCTCTGGAAACACCATATATTTT
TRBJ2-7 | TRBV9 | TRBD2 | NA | CASSVRGDEQYF | TGTGCCAGCAGCGTACGGGGGGACGAGCAGTACTTC
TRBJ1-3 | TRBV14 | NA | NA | CASTTQHLSNRELLYF | TGTGCCAGCACTACCCAACATTTAAGCAACCGGGAACTCCTATATTTT
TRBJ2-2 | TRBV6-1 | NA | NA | CASYPQANTGELFF | TGTGCCAGCTATCCCCAGGCGAACACCGGGGAGCTGTTTTTT
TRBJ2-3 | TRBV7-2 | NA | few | CASSSAPGRVDTQYF | TGTGCCAGCAGCTCCGCCCCCGGTAGGGTAGATACGCAGTATTTT
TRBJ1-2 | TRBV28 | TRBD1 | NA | CASSPGQGARGYTF | TGTGCCAGCAGTCCCGGGCAGGGGGCGCGAGGCTACACCTTC
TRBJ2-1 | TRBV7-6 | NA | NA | CASSLLYNEQFF | TGTGCCAGCAGCTTACTTTACAATGAGCAGTTCTTC
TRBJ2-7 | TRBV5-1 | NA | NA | CASTGTSTSYEQYF | TGCGCCTCGACCGGGACATCGACCTCCTACGAGCAGTACTTC
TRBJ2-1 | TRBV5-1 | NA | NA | CASSGGTPVNEQFF | TGCGCCAGCAGCGGCGGGACACCCGTCAATGAGCAGTTCTTC
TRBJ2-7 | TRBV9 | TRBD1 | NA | CASSVETGGYEQYF | TGTGCCAGCAGCGTAGAGACAGGGGGCTACGAGCAGTACTTC
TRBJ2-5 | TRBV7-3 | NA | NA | CASSLNGPTKETQYF | TGTGCCAGCAGCCTCAACGGGCCTACCAAAGAGACCCAGTACTTC
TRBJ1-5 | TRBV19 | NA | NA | CASSIGGPQHF | TGTGCCAGTAGTATTGGAGGGCCCCAGCATTTT
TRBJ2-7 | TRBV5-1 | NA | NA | CASSLAAGSSYEQYF | TGCGCCAGCAGCTTGGCCGCAGGGTCATCCTACGAGCAGTACTTC
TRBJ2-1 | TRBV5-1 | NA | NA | CASSLFEGINEQFF | TGCGCCAGCAGCTTGTTTGAGGGCATCAATGAGCAGTTCTTC
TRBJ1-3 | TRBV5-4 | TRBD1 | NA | CASSNEGGPGNTIYF | TGTGCCAGCAGCAATGAAGGGGGCCCTGGAAACACCATATATTTT
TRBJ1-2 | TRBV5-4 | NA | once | CASSSTRPGGYTF | TGTGCCAGCAGCTCGACCCGGCCCGGGGGCTACACCTTC
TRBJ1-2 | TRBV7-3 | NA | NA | CASSPGGGSGYTF | TGTGCCAGCAGCCCTGGAGGGGGGAGCGGCTACACCTTC
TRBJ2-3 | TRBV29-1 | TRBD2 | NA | CSASLSAGAAPDTQYF | TGCAGCGCATCCCTCTCAGCGGGGGCCGCCCCAGATACGCAGTATTTT
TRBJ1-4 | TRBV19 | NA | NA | CASSIDGTRTIVGEKLFF | TGTGCCAGTAGTATAGACGGGACAAGGACTATAGTTGGTGAAAAACTGTTTTTT
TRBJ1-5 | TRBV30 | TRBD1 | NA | CAWNKQGGNQPQHF | TGTGCCTGGAATAAACAGGGGGGCAATCAGCCCCAGCATTTT
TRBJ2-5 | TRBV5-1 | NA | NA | CASSLVGGAGKETQYF | TGCGCCAGCAGCTTGGTAGGAGGTGCGGGGAAAGAGACCCAGTACTTC
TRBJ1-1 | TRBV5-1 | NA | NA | CASSLGQGGEAFF | TGCGCCAGCAGCTTGGGCCAAGGGGGTGAAGCTTTCTTT